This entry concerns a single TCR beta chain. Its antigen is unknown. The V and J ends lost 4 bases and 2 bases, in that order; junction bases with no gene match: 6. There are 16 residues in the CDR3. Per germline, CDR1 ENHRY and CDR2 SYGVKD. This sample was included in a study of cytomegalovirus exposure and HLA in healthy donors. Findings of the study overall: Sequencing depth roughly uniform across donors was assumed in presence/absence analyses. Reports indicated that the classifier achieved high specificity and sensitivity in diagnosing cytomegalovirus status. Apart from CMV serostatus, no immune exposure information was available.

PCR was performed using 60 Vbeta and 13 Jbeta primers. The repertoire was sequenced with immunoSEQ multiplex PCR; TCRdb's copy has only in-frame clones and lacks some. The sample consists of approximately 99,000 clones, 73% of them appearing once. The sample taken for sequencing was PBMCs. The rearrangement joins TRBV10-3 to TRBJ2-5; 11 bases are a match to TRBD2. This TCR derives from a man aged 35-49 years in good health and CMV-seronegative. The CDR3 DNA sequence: TGTGCCATCAGTGCTATGCTAGCGGGGGGACAAGAGACCCAGTACTTC. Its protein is CAISAMLAGGQETQYF.